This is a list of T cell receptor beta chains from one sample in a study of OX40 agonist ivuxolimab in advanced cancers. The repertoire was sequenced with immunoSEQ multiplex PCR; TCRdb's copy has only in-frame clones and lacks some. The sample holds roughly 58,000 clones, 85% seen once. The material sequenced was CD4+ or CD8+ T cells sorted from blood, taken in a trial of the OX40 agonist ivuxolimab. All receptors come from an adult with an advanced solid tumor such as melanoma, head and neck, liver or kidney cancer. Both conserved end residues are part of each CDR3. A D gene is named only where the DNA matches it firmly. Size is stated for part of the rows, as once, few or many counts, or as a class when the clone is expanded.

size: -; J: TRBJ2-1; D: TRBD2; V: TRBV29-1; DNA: TGCAGCGTTGCCGCCCCTAGCGGGAGCTCCTACAATGAGCAGTTCTTC; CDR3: CSVAAPSGSSYNEQFF
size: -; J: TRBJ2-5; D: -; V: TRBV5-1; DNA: TGCGCCAGCAGCTTGGCCGGCAGAACTCAAGAGACCCAGTACTTC; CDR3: CASSLAGRTQETQYF
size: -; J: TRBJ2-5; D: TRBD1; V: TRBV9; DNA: TGTGCCAGCAGCCCGACCGGGACAGGGTTTCAAGAGACCCAGTACTTC; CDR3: CASSPTGTGFQETQYF
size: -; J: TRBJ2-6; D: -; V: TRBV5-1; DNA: TGCGCCAGCAACATAGGAAGCTCTGGGGCCAACGTCCTGACTTTC; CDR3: CASNIGSSGANVLTF
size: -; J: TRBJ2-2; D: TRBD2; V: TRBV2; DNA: TGTGCCAGCCGCGGACTAGCGGGGGTCTTAACCGGGGAGCTGTTTTTT; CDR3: CASRGLAGVLTGELFF
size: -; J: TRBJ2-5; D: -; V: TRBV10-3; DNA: TGTGCCATCAGGGGGGGGACAGCGGGGGAGACCCAGTACTTC; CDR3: CAIRGGTAGETQYF
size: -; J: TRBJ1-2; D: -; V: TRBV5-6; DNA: TGTGCCAGCAGCTTAGGCCAGGCGTCTAACTATGGCTACACCTTC; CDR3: CASSLGQASNYGYTF
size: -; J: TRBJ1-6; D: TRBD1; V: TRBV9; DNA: TGTGCCAGCAGCGTCTCGGGACAGGGTAATTCACCCCTCCACTTT; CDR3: CASSVSGQGNSPLHF
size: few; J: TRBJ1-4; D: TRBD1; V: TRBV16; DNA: TGTGCCAGCAGCCACGGGACAGGGGTTGAAAAACTGTTTTTT; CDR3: CASSHGTGVEKLFF
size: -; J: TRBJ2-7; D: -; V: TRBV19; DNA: TGTGCCAGTAGTATAGGCCCCGCGTGGGCCCCATACGAGCAGTACTTC; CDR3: CASSIGPAWAPYEQYF
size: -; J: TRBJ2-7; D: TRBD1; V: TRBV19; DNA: TGTGCCAGTAGTATCGGCCGGGACAGGGAGCAGTACTTC; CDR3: CASSIGRDREQYF
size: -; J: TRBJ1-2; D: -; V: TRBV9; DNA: TGTGCCAGCAGCGTGGGGGGCCACTATGGCTACACCTTC; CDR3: CASSVGGHYGYTF
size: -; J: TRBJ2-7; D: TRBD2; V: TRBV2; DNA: TGTGCCAGCAGTGAAGGTTGGGGGAGGGCCTACGAGCAGTACTTC; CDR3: CASSEGWGRAYEQYF
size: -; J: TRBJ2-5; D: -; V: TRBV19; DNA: TGTGCCAGTAGCAGGAGACAGACCGCAGGGACCCAGTACTTC; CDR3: CASSRRQTAGTQYF
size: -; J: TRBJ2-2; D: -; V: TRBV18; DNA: TGTGCCAGCTCATCCAAGGATAACACCGGGGAGCTGTTTTTT; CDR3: CASSSKDNTGELFF
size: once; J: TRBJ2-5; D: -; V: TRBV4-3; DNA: TGCGCCAGCAGCCAAGAACCCGGGACGGAGACCCAGTACTTC; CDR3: CASSQEPGTETQYF
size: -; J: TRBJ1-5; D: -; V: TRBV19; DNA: TGTGCCAGTAGTATGATGGGGGACAATCAGCCCCAGCATTTT; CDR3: CASSMMGDNQPQHF
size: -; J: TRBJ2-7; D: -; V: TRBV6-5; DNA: TGTGCCAGCAGTAGGGACGGCTACGAGCAGTACTTC; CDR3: CASSRDGYEQYF
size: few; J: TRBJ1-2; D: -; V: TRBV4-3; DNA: TGCGCCAGCAGCCAGATTGTTGACCCTTCGTATGGCTACACCTTC; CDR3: CASSQIVDPSYGYTF
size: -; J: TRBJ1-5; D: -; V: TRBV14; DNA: TGTGCCAGCAGCCCCATGGGGGGGCGGGATCAGCCCCAGCATTTT; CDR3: CASSPMGGRDQPQHF
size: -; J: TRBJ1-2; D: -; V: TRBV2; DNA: TGTGCCAGCAGTGTTCAGGGCAACTATGGCTACACCTTC; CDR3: CASSVQGNYGYTF
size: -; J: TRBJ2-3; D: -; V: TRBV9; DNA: TGTGCCAGCAGCGTAGAAGGCGGCTGGGGAGCAGATACGCAGTATTTT; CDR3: CASSVEGGWGADTQYF
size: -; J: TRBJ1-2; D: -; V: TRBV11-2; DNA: TGTGCCAGCAGCCCCCGAGAGGGTAGCTATGGCTACACCTTC; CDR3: CASSPREGSYGYTF
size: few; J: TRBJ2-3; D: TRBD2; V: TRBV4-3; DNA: TGCGCCAGCAGCCAAGATCTTCCTAGCGGGACCAACACAGATACGCAGTATTTT; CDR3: CASSQDLPSGTNTDTQYF
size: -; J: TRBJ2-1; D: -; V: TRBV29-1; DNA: TGCAGCGTTGGGACAACCAATGAGCAGTTCTTC; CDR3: CSVGTTNEQFF
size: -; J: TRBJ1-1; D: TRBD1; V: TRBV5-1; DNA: TGCGCCAGCAGCTCCCGGACAGGATACTTGAACACTGAAGCTTTCTTT; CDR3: CASSSRTGYLNTEAFF
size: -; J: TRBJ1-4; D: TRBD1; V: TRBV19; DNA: TGTGCCAGTAGCCGGACAGGGGACAATGAAAAACTGTTTTTT; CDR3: CASSRTGDNEKLFF
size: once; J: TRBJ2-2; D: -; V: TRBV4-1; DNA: TGCGCCAGCAGCCAAGCCCCCACGACAGAGAACACCGGGGAGCTGTTTTTT; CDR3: CASSQAPTTENTGELFF
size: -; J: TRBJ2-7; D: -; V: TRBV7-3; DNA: TGTGCCAGCAGCCTGGGACCTAACTACGAGCAGTACTTC; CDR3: CASSLGPNYEQYF
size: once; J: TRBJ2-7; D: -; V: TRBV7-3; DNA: TGTGCCAGCAGTTCAGGACAGAGGGTCGACGAGCAGTACTTC; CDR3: CASSSGQRVDEQYF
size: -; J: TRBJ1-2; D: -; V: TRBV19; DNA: TGTGCCAGTAGCCCCAATAACTATGGCTACACCTTC; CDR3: CASSPNNYGYTF
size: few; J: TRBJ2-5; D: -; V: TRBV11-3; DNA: TGTGCCAGCAGCTTAAGAGCGTATCAAGAGACCCAGTACTTC; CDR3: CASSLRAYQETQYF
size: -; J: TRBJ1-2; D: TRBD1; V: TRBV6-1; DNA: TGTGCCAGCAGCCGGACAGGGGTCGGCTATGGCTACACCTTC; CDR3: CASSRTGVGYGYTF
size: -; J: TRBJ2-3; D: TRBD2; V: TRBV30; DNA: TGTGCCTGGAGTGTGATAGCGGGAGGGACAGATACGCAGTATTTT; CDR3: CAWSVIAGGTDTQYF
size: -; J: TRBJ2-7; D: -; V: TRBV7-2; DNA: TGTGCCAGCAGCAGGATTGGGCTCCACTCCTACGAGCAGTACTTC; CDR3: CASSRIGLHSYEQYF
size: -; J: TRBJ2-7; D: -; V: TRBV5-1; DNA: TGCGCCAGCAGAGGCAGCTCCTACGAGCAGTACTTC; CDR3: CASRGSSYEQYF
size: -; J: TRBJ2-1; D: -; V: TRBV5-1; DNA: TGCGCCAGCAGCTTGGCCACTAGGGGTAATGAGCAGTTCTTC; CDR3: CASSLATRGNEQFF
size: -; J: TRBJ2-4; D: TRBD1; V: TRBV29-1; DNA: TGCAGCGTAGATCAGGGGACAGGTCTAGCCAAAAACATTCAGTACTTC; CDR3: CSVDQGTGLAKNIQYF
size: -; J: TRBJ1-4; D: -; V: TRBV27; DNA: TGTGCCAGCAGTTCCGAGGGGGCAACTAATGAAAAACTGTTTTTT; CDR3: CASSSEGATNEKLFF
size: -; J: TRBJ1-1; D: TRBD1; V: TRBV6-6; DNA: TGTGCCAGCACCGGACAGGGGGGGCTGAACACTGAAGCTTTCTTT; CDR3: CASTGQGGLNTEAFF
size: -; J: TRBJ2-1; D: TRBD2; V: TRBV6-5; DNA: TGTGCCAGCAGTTACCAAGCGGGGGGCTACAATGAGCAGTTCTTC; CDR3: CASSYQAGGYNEQFF
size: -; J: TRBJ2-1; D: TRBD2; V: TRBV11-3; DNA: TGTGCCAGCAGCTTAGTGGCACTAGCGGGAGGCAATGAGCAGTTCTTC; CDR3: CASSLVALAGGNEQFF
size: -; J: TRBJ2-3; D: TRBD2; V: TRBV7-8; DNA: TGTGCCAGCATCCCCATAGCGGGGGGACCCCCGGGCACAGATACGCAGTATTTT; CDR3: CASIPIAGGPPGTDTQYF
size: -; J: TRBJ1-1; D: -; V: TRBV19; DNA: TGTGCCAGTAGTATTTTGAGGAACACTGAAGCTTTCTTT; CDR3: CASSILRNTEAFF
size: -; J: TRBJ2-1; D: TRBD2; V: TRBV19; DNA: TGTGCCAGTAGTAGGCGTCTAGCGGAGTACAATGAGCAGTTCTTC; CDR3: CASSRRLAEYNEQFF
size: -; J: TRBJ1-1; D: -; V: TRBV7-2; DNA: TGTGCCAGCAGCTCAACCTCCAGGTTAGGGAACACTGAAGCTTTCTTT; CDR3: CASSSTSRLGNTEAFF
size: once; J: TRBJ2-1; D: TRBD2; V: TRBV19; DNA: TGTGCCAGTACCCCTAGCGGGAGAATCTACAATGAGCAGTTCTTC; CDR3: CASTPSGRIYNEQFF
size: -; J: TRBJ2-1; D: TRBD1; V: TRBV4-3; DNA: TGCGCCAGCAGCTCTAGAACAGGGGCATTGCTTGGTGTTGGCAATGAGCAGTTCTTC; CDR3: CASSSRTGALLGVGNEQFF
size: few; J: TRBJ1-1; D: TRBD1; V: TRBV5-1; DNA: TGCGCCAGCAGCTCAGGACAGGGGGGTGAAGCTTTCTTT; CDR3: CASSSGQGGEAFF